The 21 T cell receptor beta chains in this list originate from one sample, sequenced in a study of cytomegalovirus exposure and HLA in healthy donors. 13 Jbeta primers and 60 Vbeta primers were used for the PCR. Here immunoSEQ multiplex PCR was the method, and the copy in TCRdb shows in-frame clones only, minus some. The sample carries roughly 230,000 clones, nearly 95% recorded once. The sequenced material came from PBMCs. The receptor source for this set is a girl aged 2-15 years in good health and CMV-seronegative.

The V gene is TRBV28, the J gene TRBJ2-1; D perhaps matches TRBD2 (6 bases). The CDR3 is 15 amino acids. The germline V and J ends were trimmed by 3 bases and 3 bases, with 12 bases remaining between them. Germline CDR1 and CDR2: MDHEN and SYDVKM. The CDR3 is CASSFGRGHYNEQFF. The CDR3 coding sequence is TGTGCCAGCAGTTTTGGGCGGGGTCACTACAATGAGCAGTTCTTC.

The rearrangement uses TRBV6-4 and TRBJ2-4; perhaps TRBD2 as D (7 bases). CDR3 size: 18 residues. Germline CDR1 reads MRHNA; CDR2 reads SNTAGT. V was pared by 7 bases and J by 0 bases, with 22 bases between. CDR3 nucleotides: TGTGCCAGCACGCGCCTGCCGGGGGGCATCCTAGCCAAAAACATTCAGTACTTC. Its translation is CASTRLPGGILAKNIQYF.

This clone was seen a single time. The chain uses TRBV7-3 and TRBJ2-2, with a tentative D call TRBD2 (6 bases). This CDR3 has 12 residues. V was trimmed by 5 bases and J by 7 bases, leaving 8 bases between them. CDR1 and CDR2 from the germline V gene are SGHTA and FQGTGA. The CDR3 loop is CASSQTSGELFF. The CDR3 DNA is TGTGCCAGCAGCCAGACTAGCGGGGAGCTGTTTTTT.

V and J are TRBV6-6 and TRBJ1-1; 8 bases match TRBD1. V gave up 6 bases and J gave up 5 bases; unmatched junction bases: 11. The CDR3 runs 15 residues. CDR1 and CDR2 from the germline V gene are MNHNY and SVGAGI (reference sequence). The CDR3 loop is CASSPTGQGLTEAFF. The CDR3 DNA is TGTGCCAGCAGCCCAACTGGACAGGGTCTAACTGAAGCTTTCTTT.

The chain joins TRBV27 to TRBJ1-4, with D possibly matching TRBD1 (6 bases). CDR1 is MNHEY and CDR2 is SMNVEV in the germline V gene (reference sequence). V lost 6 bases and J 10 bases, leaving 21 bases between the germline ends. This CDR3 comprises 15 residues. The CDR3 sequence: CASSLDRQTGGKLFF. As DNA, the CDR3 is TGTGCCAGCAGCCTAGACAGGCAAACTGGTGGAAAACTGTTTTTT.

The chain recombines TRBV28 with TRBJ1-1; D not certain. CDR1 and CDR2 from the germline V gene are MDHEN and SYDVKM. The germline V and J ends were trimmed by 7 bases and 5 bases, with 23 bases remaining between them. This CDR3 region has 16 residues. The CDR3 DNA sequence: TGTGCCAGCACCCCGGACGGTTGGAGGAAAAAAACTGAAGCTTTCTTT. This codes for CASTPDGWRKKTEAFF.

This chain links TRBV2 with TRBJ1-2; D perhaps matches TRBD1 (6 bases). Germline V gene data show CDR1 as SNHLY and CDR2 as FYNNEI. The CDR3 runs to 12 residues. Trimming took off 9 bases at V and 8 bases at J, with 16 bases between the two ends. CDR3 protein: CARDRDTRGYTF. The CDR3 DNA follows: TGTGCCAGAGACCGGGACACTCGCGGCTACACCTTC.

This clone was observed once. The V call is TRBV10-2, the J call TRBJ2-2, with D possibly TRBD1 on 6 matching bases. Germline CDR1 WSHSY, CDR2 SAAADI. V shed 4 bases and J shed 1 base, with 7 bases lying between them. The CDR3 is 14 residues long. CDR3 amino acids: CASSVQGNTGELFF. The DNA of the CDR3 is TGCGCCAGCAGTGTACAGGGGAACACCGGGGAGCTGTTTTTT.

This chain uses TRBV5-4 with TRBJ2-2; 7 bases match TRBD2. Germline-derived CDR1 and CDR2 are SGHNT and YYREEE (reference sequence). The CDR3 loop spans 13 amino acids. The J segment lost 7 bases and the V segment lost 4 bases, leaving 4 bases of the junction unmatched. The CDR3 spells CASSRGGGGELFF. The CDR3 DNA reads TGTGCCAGCAGCCGCGGGGGAGGCGGGGAGCTGTTTTTT. The full variable domain, rest sourced from reference TRBV5-4 and TRBJ2-2, is ETGVTQSPTHLIKTRGQQVTLRCSSQSGHNTVSWYQQALGQGPQFIFQYYREEENGRGNFPPRFSGLQFPNYSSELNVNALELDDSALYLCASSRGGGGELFFGEGSRLTVL.

In DNA form, the CDR3 reads TGTGCCAGCAGTGGGGACAGCTACAATGAGCAGTTCTTC. Protein sequence: CASSGDSYNEQFF. This rearrangement joins TRBV6-1 to TRBJ2-1; 7 bases are shared with TRBD1. Trimming cost V 4 bases and J 3 bases; bases outside gene matches: 0. CDR3 length equals 13 residues. Germline values: CDR1 MNHNS, CDR2 SASEGT.

DNA for the CDR3: TGTGCCAGCAGCCCGGCAGGGTTTTTTGCAGATACGCAGTATTTT. Translating it yields CASSPAGFFADTQYF. The rearrangement joins TRBV5-4 to TRBJ2-3; D might be TRBD1 (5 bases). This CDR3 is 15 amino acids long. The V and J ends lost 4 bases and 4 bases respectively, with 16 bases between them. Germline CDR1 and CDR2: SGHNT and YYREEE (reference sequence).

The genes are TRBV29-1 and TRBJ2-7; maybe TRBD1 (6 bases). V was pared by 4 bases and J by 4 bases, with 17 bases between. Germline V lookup: CDR1 SQVTM, CDR2 ANQGSEA. The length of the CDR3 is 14 residues. In DNA, the CDR3 is TGCAGCGTTGCAGTGGACAGATCAATTTACGAGCAGTACTTC. This encodes CSVAVDRSIYEQYF.

The rearrangement links TRBV9 to TRBJ2-6; no reliable D call. V was shortened by 4 bases and J by 0 bases, with 14 bases between the two germline ends. Germline-derived CDR1 and CDR2 are SGDLS and YYNGEE. CDR3 length: 17 residues. The CDR3 nucleotides are TGTGCCAGCAGCACCGCGACAACGAACTCTGGGGCCAACGTCCTGACTTTC. Its translation: CASSTATTNSGANVLTF.

This clone was recorded once. This chain's CDR3 is CASSLASGAGVSGNEQFF. The CDR3 region has the DNA TGCGCCAGCAGCTTGGCCTCGGGAGCGGGGGTTTCCGGCAATGAGCAGTTCTTC. V gene TRBV5-1 combines with J gene TRBJ2-1; TRBD2 agrees at 8 bases. Losses at the gene ends were 0 bases for V and 6 bases for J; bases not matched to a gene: 14. The CDR3 runs 18 residues. CDR1 and CDR2 (germline): SGHRS, YFSETQ.

This rearrangement joins TRBV7-9 to TRBJ1-2, with 9 bases that match TRBD1. Unmatched junction bases numbered 4, after V lost 0 bases and J lost 8 bases. This CDR3 region has 14 residues. Germline V CDR1 and CDR2: SEHNR, FQNEAQ (reference sequence). CDR3 residues: CASSLATGGSGYTF. Written as DNA, the CDR3 is TGTGCCAGCAGCTTAGCTACAGGGGGCTCAGGCTACACCTTC.

V and J are TRBV5-1 and TRBJ2-2, with TRBD1 as a possible D gene (5 bases). The CDR3 extends over 16 amino acids. V lost 1 base and J 1 base, leaving 11 bases between the germline ends. Germline loops: CDR1 SGHRS, CDR2 YFSETQ. Here the CDR3 reads CASSLYRQENTGELFF. CDR3 in DNA: TGCGCCAGCAGCTTGTACAGGCAGGAGAACACCGGGGAGCTGTTTTTT.

Only one count was recorded for this clone. The gene calls are TRBV9 and TRBJ2-3; the match to TRBD2 covers 14 bases. The germline V gene encodes CDR1 SGDLS and CDR2 YYNGEE. After removal of 3 bases from V and 3 bases from J, the junction contained 6 bases not matched to a gene. CDR3 length: 17 amino acids. CDR3 sequence (DNA): TGTGCCAGCAGCGCGGGGACTAGCGGGAGTGCGACAGATACGCAGTATTTT. It is translated as CASSAGTSGSATDTQYF.

This clone occurred a few times. V usage is TRBV18 and J usage is TRBJ1-6; D uncertain. The CDR3 runs 16 residues. Looked up from germline, CDR1 is KGHSH and CDR2 is LQKENI. V lost 1 base to trimming and J lost 5 bases, with 12 bases between them. The CDR3: CASSPLPYSDNSPLHF. In nucleotides, the CDR3 is TGTGCCAGCTCACCACTTCCATACAGTGATAATTCACCCCTCCACTTT.

This rearrangement joins TRBV7-6 to TRBJ2-7, with 12 bases lining up with TRBD1. With V trimmed by 8 bases and J by 3 bases, 2 bases remained unmatched. Per the germline V gene, CDR1 is SGHVS and CDR2 is FNYEAQ. This CDR3 comprises 13 residues. The CDR3 DNA reads as TGTGCCAGCGGGACAGGGGGCCGCTACGAGCAGTACTTC. It encodes CASGTGGRYEQYF.

The J gene is TRBJ1-1, the V gene TRBV5-6; D unresolved. There are 12 residues in the CDR3. V dropped 3 bases and J dropped 7 bases, with 10 bases sitting between them. Germline V gene data show CDR1 as SGHDT and CDR2 as YYEEEE. The CDR3 DNA reads TGTGCCAGCAGCTACGACAAGTTTGAAGCTTTCTTT. This encodes CASSYDKFEAFF.

In regard to this clone: A junction end diverges from the germline sequence, so it may reflect a read error. Here the CDR3 reads CSSSLRVGEWPQHF. The CDR3 DNA reads TGTTCCAGCAGCTTACGGGTAGGGGAATGGCCCCAGCATTTT. This sequence joins TRBV7-9 and TRBJ1-5; TRBD1 might be the D (5 bases). CDR3 length equals 14 residues. Per germline, CDR1 SEHNR and CDR2 FQNEAQ (reference sequence). Based on the CDR3 plus reference TRBV7-9 and TRBJ1-5, the full variable domain is DTGVSQNPRHKITKRGQNVTFRCDPISEHNRLYWYRQTLGQGPEFLTYFQNEAQLEKSRLLSDRFSAERPKGSFSTLEIQRTEQGDSAMYLCSSSLRVGEWPQHFGDGTRLSIL.